The next 23 T cell receptor beta chains were all read from a single sample in a study of T-cell reconstitution after alpha-beta-depleted transplantation in children. Unique molecular identifiers were used in preparing the TCRbeta library. TCRdb used MiXCR to reprocess the PCR reads, holding one entry per CDR3 protein. The repertoire has about 240,000 distinct CDR3 sequences, 12% of them found once; the top ten carry roughly 2.6%. Sequenced material: PBMCs from the stem cell graft donor, taken from the stem cell graft. The receptors stem from a human donor who donated a stem cell graft to a child with acute lymphoblastic leukemia.

This clonotype occurred many times. The rearrangement links TRBV12-3 or TRBV12-4 to TRBJ1-1, with 7 positions matching TRBD1. V shed 6 bases, J shed 8 bases, and the junction held 21 bases outside the gene matches. The CDR3 has 17 residues. CDR3 residues: CASSLHRQGRVVSEAFF. In DNA, the CDR3 is TGTGCCAGCAGCCTCCACCGACAGGGTAGAGTGGTAAGCGAAGCTTTCTTT.

About this clonotype itself: Given a much more abundant clone one base away, this may be a read error. CDR3 region: CASRSQRSANF. In DNA, the CDR3 is TGTGCCAGCCGTTCCCAAAGGAGCGCGAATTTT. The J gene is TRBJ2-3, the V gene TRBV28, with unresolved D. Germline-derived CDR1 and CDR2 are MDHEN and SYDVKM. This CDR3 is built from 11 residues.

This clonotype was counted many times. The chain recombines TRBV5-4 with TRBJ2-3; D might be TRBD1 (6 bases). Germline V gene lookup returns CDR1 SGHNT and CDR2 YYREEE (reference sequence). V shed 0 bases and J shed 5 bases, with 16 bases lying between them. The CDR3 runs 16 residues. In nucleotides, the CDR3 is TGTGCCAGCAGCTTGGCGACAGGCGGTTCGGAAGATACGCAGTATTTT. This gives the protein CASSLATGGSEDTQYF.

The sample holds many counts of this clonotype. The chain uses TRBV7-9 and TRBJ2-1, with 8 bases fitting TRBD1. V gave up 5 bases and J gave up 5 bases; unmatched junction bases: 5. This CDR3 has 14 residues. The germline CDR1 and CDR2 sequences are SEHNR and FQNEAQ (reference sequence). In DNA form, the CDR3 reads TGTGCCAGCAGCCCCCAGGGGGCTAACAATGAGCAGTTCTTC. It is translated as CASSPQGANNEQFF.

This clonotype showed up many times. The chain carries TRBV10-3 and TRBJ2-5; no reliable D call. CDR3 length: 14 amino acids. The germline V and J ends were trimmed by 3 bases and 2 bases, with 10 bases remaining between them. CDR1 and CDR2 (germline): ENHRY, SYGVKD. CDR3 nucleotide sequence: TGTGCCATCAGTGATCCGCAGGTTCAAGAGACCCAGTACTTC. Translated: CAISDPQVQETQYF.

As concerns this clonotype: A much bigger clone sits one base away, suggesting this may be a read error. V gene TRBV30 combines with J gene TRBJ2-1, with 9 bases fitting TRBD1. This CDR3 is built from 17 residues. V shed 1 base, J shed 5 bases, and the junction held 12 bases outside the gene matches. Germline V gene data show CDR1 as GTSNPN and CDR2 as SVGIG (reference sequence). The CDR3 sequence is CAWSGVTGQGHNNEQFF. The DNA of the CDR3 is TGTGCCTGGAGTGGGGTCACGGGACAGGGACACAACAATGAGCAGTTCTTC.

The chain is built from TRBV24-1 and TRBJ2-3; D not certain. CDR1 is KGHDR and CDR2 is SFDVKD in the germline V gene. The CDR3 consists of 14 residues. The germline V and J ends were trimmed by 6 bases and 2 bases, with 11 bases remaining between them. The CDR3 region has the DNA TGTGCCACCAGTCCCTCACCAGCCACAGATACGCAGTATTTT. Its protein product is CATSPSPATDTQYF.

This clonotype was found a few times. This may stem from a read error, because a much larger clone lies one nucleotide away. The chain couples TRBV12-3 or TRBV12-4 to TRBJ2-1; 7 bases fit TRBD2. Unmatched junction bases numbered 19, after V lost 8 bases and J lost 0 bases. The CDR3 extends over 19 amino acids. The CDR3 region is CASCHPARGVSSSYNEQFF. CDR3 sequence (DNA): TGTGCCAGCTGTCATCCGGCCCGGGGGGTTTCAAGCTCCTACAATGAGCAGTTCTTC.

This clonotype was recorded at least ten times. The V call is TRBV7-8, the J call TRBJ2-5, with D tentatively TRBD2 (6 bases). The CDR3 is 13 residues long. Germline V CDR1 and CDR2: SGHVS, FQNEAQ. V was clipped by 3 bases and J by 5 bases, with 10 bases between them. CDR3 coding DNA: TGTGCCAGCAGCTTGGAGGGTTGGGAGACCCAGTACTTC. This sequence encodes CASSLEGWETQYF.

About this clonotype itself: A clone one base away is much larger, so this may be a read error. V usage is TRBV10-2 and J usage is TRBJ2-2; maybe TRBD1 (5 bases). CDR1 is WSHSY and CDR2 is SAAADI in the germline V gene. There are 14 residues in the CDR3. CDR3 sequence reads: CASSVQGNTRELFF. As DNA, the CDR3 is TGCGCCAGCAGTGTGCAGGGTAACACCCGGGAGCTGTTTTTT.

This clonotype showed up many times. The rearrangement uses TRBV7-3 and TRBJ2-3; D gene unclear. Trimming cost V 2 bases and J 6 bases, with 9 bases left between them. Germline assignment: CDR1 SGHTA and CDR2 FQGTGA. The CDR3 extends over 13 amino acids. As DNA, the CDR3 is TGTGCCAGCAGCTTAGGAAGGGATGATACGCAGTATTTT. Its translation is CASSLGRDDTQYF.

This clonotype occurred many times. This chain links TRBV5-6 with TRBJ2-1; D unresolved. This CDR3 spans 13 amino acids. Per germline, CDR1 SGHDT and CDR2 YYEEEE. V was pared by 0 bases and J by 7 bases, with 8 bases between. CDR3 bases: TGTGCCAGCAGCTTGGTGGTTCTTAATGAGCAGTTCTTC. The encoded protein is CASSLVVLNEQFF.

This clonotype was seen ten or more times. The CDR3, as DNA: TGCAGCGTTTCGGGACACCCGAACACTGAAGCTTTCTTT. Protein: CSVSGHPNTEAFF. The J gene is TRBJ1-1, the V gene TRBV29-1; TRBD1 might be the D (6 bases). The CDR3 has 13 residues. Germline assignment: CDR1 SQVTM and CDR2 ANQGSEA. With 5 bases removed from V and 1 base from J, the gap between germline ends came to 11 bases.

In this sample, this clonotype turned up many times. The rearrangement uses TRBV5-6 and TRBJ2-7; TRBD1 agrees at 7 bases. The CDR3 loop spans 15 amino acids. From germline, CDR1 is SGHDT and CDR2 YYEEEE. J was trimmed by 3 bases and V by 4 bases; bases with no gene match: 10. CDR3 region: CASSKDRVRHYEQYF. In nucleotides, the CDR3 is TGTGCCAGCAGCAAAGACAGGGTGCGACACTACGAGCAGTACTTC.

This clonotype appeared many times. The chain has TRBV9 and TRBJ1-2, with D possibly matching TRBD1 (5 bases). V shed 0 bases and J shed 2 bases, with 17 bases lying between them. The CDR3 runs 17 residues. Germline CDR1 SGDLS, CDR2 YYNGEE. Written as DNA, the CDR3 is TGTGCCAGCAGCGTAGCTAACTCCCCGGCAGGGAACTATGGCTACACCTTC. Translated: CASSVANSPAGNYGYTF.

This clonotype was detected many times. V and J are TRBV11-2 and TRBJ2-5; 8 bases are shared with TRBD2. This CDR3 region has 15 residues. J gave up 5 bases and V 1 base, and 6 bases lay outside the gene matches. CDR1 is SGHAT, CDR2 FQNNGV, per germline. In DNA, the CDR3 is TGTGCCAGCAGCTTAGCGGGGGGGCCTGGGGAGACCCAGTACTTC. Its protein product is CASSLAGGPGETQYF.

This clonotype was recorded a few times. This chain uses TRBV14 with TRBJ2-1; weak D call: TRBD1 (6 bases). V gave up 3 bases and J gave up 5 bases, with 23 bases separating them. Germline V gene lookup returns CDR1 SGHDN and CDR2 FVKESK. This CDR3 spans 18 amino acids. The CDR3 region has the DNA TGTGCCAGCAGCCATGCCCGACGTAATCGGACAGTGAACAATGAGCAGTTCTTC. Protein sequence: CASSHARRNRTVNNEQFF.

This clonotype was seen ten or more times. The chain couples TRBV7-2 to TRBJ2-5; unclear D gene. CDR3 size: 12 residues. Trimming took 5 bases from V and 5 from J, leaving 9 bases between them. Germline V lookup: CDR1 SGHTA, CDR2 FQGNSA. The CDR3 is CASSRDLETQYF. The DNA of the CDR3 is TGTGCCAGCAGCCGCGATCTCGAGACCCAGTACTTC.

This clonotype was recorded at least ten times. This sequence joins TRBV18 and TRBJ2-3, with TRBD1 identical over 7 bases. The germline gives CDR1 KGHSH, CDR2 LQKENI. Germline trimming cut 0 bases from V and 3 bases from J; bases unmatched to any gene: 3. This CDR3 region has 15 residues. The CDR3, as DNA: TGTGCCAGCTCACCACCGCAGGGGGTAACAGATACGCAGTATTTT. This gives the protein CASSPPQGVTDTQYF.

This clonotype turned up a few times. The rearrangement joins TRBV5-1 to TRBJ2-1; 8 bases align to TRBD2. V trimming: 1 base; J trimming: 0 bases; junction bases outside the gene matches: 6. The CDR3 covers 17 residues. CDR1 is SGHRS, CDR2 YFSETQ, per germline. The CDR3 nucleotides read TGCGCCAGCAGCTTGAATTACGCGGGGGGCTCCTACAATGAGCAGTTCTTC. Translating it yields CASSLNYAGGSYNEQFF.

This clonotype was counted at least ten times. This chain links TRBV5-1 with TRBJ2-2; perhaps D is TRBD1 or TRBD2 (6 bases each). The CDR3 sequence is 16 residues long. V shed 1 base and J shed 4 bases, with 14 bases lying between them. Germline V CDR1 and CDR2: SGHRS, YFSETQ. Written as DNA, the CDR3 is TGCGCCAGCAGCTTGCGTCCGGGGGACACCACCGGGGAGCTGTTTTTT. Protein: CASSLRPGDTTGELFF.

The count of this clonotype is one. This chain connects TRBV11-1 to TRBJ1-5; D is perhaps TRBD1 (6 bases). Trimming took off 1 base at V and 3 bases at J, with 22 bases between the two ends. The germline CDR1 and CDR2 sequences are SGHAT and FQDESV (reference sequence). This CDR3 contains 19 residues. The CDR3 DNA follows: TGTGCCAGCAGCTTAGGTAGGCCCGGGGGCGAGAGTCTCAATCAGCCCCAGCATTTT. It specifies CASSLGRPGGESLNQPQHF.

Notes on this clonotype: One base away lies a much larger clone, so this may be a sequencing read error. The chain carries TRBV10-3 and TRBJ2-1, with 8 bases aligning to TRBD1. The CDR3 covers 15 residues. Germline V lookup: CDR1 ENHRY, CDR2 SYGVKD. This chain's CDR3 is CAIRVGQDSYTEQFF. The DNA for the CDR3 is TGTGCCATCAGGGTGGGACAGGACTCCTACACTGAGCAGTTCTTC.